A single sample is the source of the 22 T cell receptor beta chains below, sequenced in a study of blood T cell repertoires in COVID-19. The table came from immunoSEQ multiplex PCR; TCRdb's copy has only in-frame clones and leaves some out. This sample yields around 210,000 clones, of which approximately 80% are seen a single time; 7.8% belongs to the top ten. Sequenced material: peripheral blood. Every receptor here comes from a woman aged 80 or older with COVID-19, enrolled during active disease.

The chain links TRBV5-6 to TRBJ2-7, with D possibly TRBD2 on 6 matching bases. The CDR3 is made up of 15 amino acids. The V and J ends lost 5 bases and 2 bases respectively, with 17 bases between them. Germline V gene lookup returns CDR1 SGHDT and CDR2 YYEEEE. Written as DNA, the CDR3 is TGTGCCAGCAGTAGGCCGGGACTGCCACCCTACGAGCAGTACTTC. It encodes CASSRPGLPPYEQYF.

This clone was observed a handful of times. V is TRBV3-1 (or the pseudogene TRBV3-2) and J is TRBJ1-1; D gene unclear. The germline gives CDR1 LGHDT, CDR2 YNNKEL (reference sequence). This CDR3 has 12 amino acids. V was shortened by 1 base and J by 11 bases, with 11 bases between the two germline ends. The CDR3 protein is CASSQGTNRAFF. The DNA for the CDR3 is TGTGCCAGCAGCCAAGGGACTAATAGGGCTTTCTTT.

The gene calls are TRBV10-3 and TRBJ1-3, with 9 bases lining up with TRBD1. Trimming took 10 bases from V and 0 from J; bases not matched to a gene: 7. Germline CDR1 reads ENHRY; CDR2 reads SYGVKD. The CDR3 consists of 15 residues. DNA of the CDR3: TGTGCCACCCGGACAGGGGTTGCCTCTGGAAACACCATATATTTT. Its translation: CATRTGVASGNTIYF.

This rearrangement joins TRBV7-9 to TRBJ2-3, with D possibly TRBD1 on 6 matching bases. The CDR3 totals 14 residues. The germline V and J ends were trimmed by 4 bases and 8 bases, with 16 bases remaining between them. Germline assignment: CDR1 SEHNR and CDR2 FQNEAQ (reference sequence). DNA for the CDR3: TGTGCCAGCAGCTCGGGTCCGGGACACGGTACGCAGTATTTT. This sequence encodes CASSSGPGHGTQYF.

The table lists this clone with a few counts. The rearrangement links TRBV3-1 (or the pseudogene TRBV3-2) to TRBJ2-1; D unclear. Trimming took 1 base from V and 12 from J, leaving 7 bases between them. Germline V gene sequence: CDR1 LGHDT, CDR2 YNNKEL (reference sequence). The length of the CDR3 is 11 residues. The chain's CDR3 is CASSQASRQFF. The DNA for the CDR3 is TGTGCCAGCAGCCAAGCGTCCCGGCAGTTCTTC.

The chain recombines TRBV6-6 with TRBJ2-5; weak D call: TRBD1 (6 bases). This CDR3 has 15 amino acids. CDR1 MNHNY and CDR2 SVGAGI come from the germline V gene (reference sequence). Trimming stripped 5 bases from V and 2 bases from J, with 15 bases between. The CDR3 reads CASSLGGSAQETQYF. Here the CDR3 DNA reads TGTGCCAGCAGTCTAGGGGGTAGCGCGCAAGAGACCCAGTACTTC.

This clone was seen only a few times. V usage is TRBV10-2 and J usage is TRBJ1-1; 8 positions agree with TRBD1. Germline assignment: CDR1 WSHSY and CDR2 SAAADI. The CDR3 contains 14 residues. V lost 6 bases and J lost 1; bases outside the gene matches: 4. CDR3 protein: CASRTGVTNTEAFF. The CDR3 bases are TGCGCCAGCAGGACAGGGGTTACGAACACTGAAGCTTTCTTT.

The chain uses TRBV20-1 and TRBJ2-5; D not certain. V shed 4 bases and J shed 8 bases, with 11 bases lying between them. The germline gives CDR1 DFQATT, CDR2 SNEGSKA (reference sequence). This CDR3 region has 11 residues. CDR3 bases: TGCAGTGCTATTCAGGAATCCACCCAGTACTTC. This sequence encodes CSAIQESTQYF.

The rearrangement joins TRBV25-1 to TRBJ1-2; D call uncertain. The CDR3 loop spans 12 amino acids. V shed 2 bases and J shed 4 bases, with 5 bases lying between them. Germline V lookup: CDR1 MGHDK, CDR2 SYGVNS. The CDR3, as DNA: TGTGCCAGCAGTGAACCCATCTATGGCTACACCTTC. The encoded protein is CASSEPIYGYTF.

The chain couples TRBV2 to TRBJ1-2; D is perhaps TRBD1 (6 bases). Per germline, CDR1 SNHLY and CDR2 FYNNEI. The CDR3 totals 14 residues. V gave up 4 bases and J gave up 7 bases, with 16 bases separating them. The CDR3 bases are TGTGCCAGCAGTGTTTGGGGGGGCGTAGGTGGCTACACCTTC. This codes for CASSVWGGVGGYTF.

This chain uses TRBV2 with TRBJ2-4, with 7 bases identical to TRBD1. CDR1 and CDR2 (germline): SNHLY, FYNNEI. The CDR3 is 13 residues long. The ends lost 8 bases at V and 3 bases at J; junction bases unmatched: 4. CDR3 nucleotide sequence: TGTGCCAGCCGCCGGGACAGCAAAAACATTCAGTACTTC. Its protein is CASRRDSKNIQYF.

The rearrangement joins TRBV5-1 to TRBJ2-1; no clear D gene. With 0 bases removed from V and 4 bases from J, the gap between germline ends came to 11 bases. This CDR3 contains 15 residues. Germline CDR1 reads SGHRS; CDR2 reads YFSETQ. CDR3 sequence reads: CASSLGSRGYNEQFF. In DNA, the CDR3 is TGCGCCAGCAGCTTGGGTTCCCGCGGATACAATGAGCAGTTCTTC.

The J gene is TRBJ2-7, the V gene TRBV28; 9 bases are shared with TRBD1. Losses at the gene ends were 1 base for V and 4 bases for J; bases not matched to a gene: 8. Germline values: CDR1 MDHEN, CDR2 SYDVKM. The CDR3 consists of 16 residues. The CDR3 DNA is TGTGCCAGCAGTTTATCCCACAGGGGGCTCATATACGAGCAGTACTTC. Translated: CASSLSHRGLIYEQYF.

CDR3 in DNA: TGTGCCAGCACCTACCTCTGGCCGACCGGCGGTGGCTACACCTTC. As protein: CASTYLWPTGGGYTF. This rearrangement joins TRBV5-6 to TRBJ1-2; D call uncertain. Per the germline V gene, CDR1 is SGHDT and CDR2 is YYEEEE. Between the trimmed V and J ends, which lost 6 bases and 7 bases, there was a span of 22 bases. CDR3 length: 15 amino acids.

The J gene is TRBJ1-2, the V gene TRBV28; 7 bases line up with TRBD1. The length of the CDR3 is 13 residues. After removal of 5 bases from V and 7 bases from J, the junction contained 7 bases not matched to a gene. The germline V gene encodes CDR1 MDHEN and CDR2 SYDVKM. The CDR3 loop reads CASSPWTGSGYTF. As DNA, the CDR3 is TGTGCCAGCAGTCCCTGGACAGGAAGTGGCTACACCTTC.

CDR3 bases: TGTGCCAGCAGCGGCAGCCAGAGGTATGGCTACACCTTC. It encodes CASSGSQRYGYTF. This chain uses TRBV28 with TRBJ1-2; D ambiguous. V lost 6 bases and J 5 bases, leaving 13 bases between the germline ends. The CDR3 spans 13 residues. The germline CDR1 and CDR2 sequences are MDHEN and SYDVKM.

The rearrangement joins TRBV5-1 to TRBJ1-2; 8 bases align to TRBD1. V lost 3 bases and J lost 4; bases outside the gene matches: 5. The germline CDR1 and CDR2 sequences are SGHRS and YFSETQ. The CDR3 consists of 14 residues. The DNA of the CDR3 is TGCGCCAGCAGCTCGACCGGGACAGGCTATGGCTACACCTTC. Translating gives CASSSTGTGYGYTF.

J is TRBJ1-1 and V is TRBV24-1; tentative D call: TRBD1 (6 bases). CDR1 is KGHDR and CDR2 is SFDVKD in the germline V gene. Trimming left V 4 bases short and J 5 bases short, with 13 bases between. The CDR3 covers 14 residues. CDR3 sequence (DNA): TGTGCCACCAGTGAGACAGGTCTTATTACTGAAGCTTTCTTT. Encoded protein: CATSETGLITEAFF.

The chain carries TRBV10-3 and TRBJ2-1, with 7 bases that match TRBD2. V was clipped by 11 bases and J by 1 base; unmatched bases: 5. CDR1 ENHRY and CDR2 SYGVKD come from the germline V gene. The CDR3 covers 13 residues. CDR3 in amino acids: CASWDYSYNEQFF. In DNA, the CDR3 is TGTGCCTCCTGGGACTATTCCTACAATGAGCAGTTCTTC.

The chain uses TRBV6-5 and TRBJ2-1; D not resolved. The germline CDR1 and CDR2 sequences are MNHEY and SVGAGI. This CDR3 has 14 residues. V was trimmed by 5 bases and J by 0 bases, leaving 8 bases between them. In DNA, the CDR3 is TGTGCCAGCAGTCCGCGAGGCTCCTACAATGAGCAGTTCTTC. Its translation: CASSPRGSYNEQFF.

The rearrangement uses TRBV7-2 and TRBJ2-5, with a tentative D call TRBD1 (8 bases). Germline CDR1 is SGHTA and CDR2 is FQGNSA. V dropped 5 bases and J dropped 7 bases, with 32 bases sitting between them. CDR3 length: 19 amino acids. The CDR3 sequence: CASSQLGSGDRIPGGTQYF. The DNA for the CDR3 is TGTGCCAGCAGCCAGCTGGGGTCGGGGGACAGGATCCCGGGAGGGACCCAGTACTTC.

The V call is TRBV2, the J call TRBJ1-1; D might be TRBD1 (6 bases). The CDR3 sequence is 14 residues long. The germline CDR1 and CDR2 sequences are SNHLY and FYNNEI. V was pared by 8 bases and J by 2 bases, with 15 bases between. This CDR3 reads CASETGLGNTEAFF. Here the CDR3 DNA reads TGTGCCAGCGAGACAGGCTTGGGAAACACTGAAGCTTTCTTT.